This T cell receptor beta chain was retrieved from a study of chemoradiotherapy in HPV16-positive cancers (dated by TCRdb to the early 2020s). Study-level background: Candidate HPV-specific T-cell clones and common TCR motifs were defined by functional T-cell assays performed on cells from a couple of HPV16-positive patients. The study asked whether T-cell immunity against the HPV oncoproteins E6 and E7 changes during chemoradiotherapy and whether it affects survival. TCR repertoires from roughly 87 patients with HPV-related cancers were then used to track the candidate HPV-specific TCRs and motifs. Study-level results and caveats: The survival association was reported for HPV16-positive patients, and the functional definition of HPV-specific T cells was derived from only two HPV16-positive patients. Expansion of candidate HPV-specific clones and E7-related TCR motifs was observed in the tumor microenvironment during treatment, whereas no such expansion was observed for non-HPV-specific T cells. Improved recurrence-free survival in HPV16-positive patients was associated with expansion of HPV-responsive T cells during chemoradiotherapy.

From its cysteine to its phenylalanine, the CDR3 spans 15 amino acids. Left in the record is the CDR3 DNA by itself, 45 bases read in frame from the first base. The CDR1 and CDR2 encoded by the germline V gene are SGHVS and FQNEAQ. V loses 5 bases, J loses 7 bases, and the germline ends lie 20 bases apart. Repertoires were sampled repeatedly over the course of chemoradiotherapy so that clonal expansion in the tumor microenvironment could be followed. Libraries were built with the immunoSEQ multiplex PCR assay. This is the immuneACCESS table as TCRdb keeps it, with only in-frame sequences that have V and J called. A part of the clones is gone; compared with another copy, unresolved V genes explain less than half, and the rest is unexplained. In this sample the table shows fewer than 3,500 clones, 87% of which occur a single time. The ten biggest clones cover around 2.6% of the sample. Comments on this clone: Its antigen has not been determined. No base qualities exist here, and no much larger clone lies one base off it.

The rearrangement joined TRBV7-8 to TRBJ2-5, with the D gene not confidently named. This clonotype was sampled from a human donor with HPV-associated anogenital cancer. Source: tumor tissue, taken from a patient who underwent chemoradiotherapy. The CDR3 sequence is CASSLHPSAAGTQYF. The sequence in DNA is TGTGCCAGCAGCCTACACCCCTCCGCCGCCGGGACCCAGTACTTC.